The 9 T cell receptor beta chains below all came from one sample that was sequenced in a study of somatic mutations in cytotoxic T cells in rheumatoid arthritis. Libraries were prepared by immunoSEQ multiplex PCR; TCRdb keeps only in-frame clonotypes and omits some of them. The table lists approximately 21,000 clones, about four fifths of them singletons, with approximately 10% in the top ten. Sample: CD8+ T cells sorted from blood. These receptors all come from an adult with rheumatoid arthritis.

V and J are TRBV2 and TRBJ2-7, with 9 bases aligning to TRBD2. The CDR3 loop spans 16 amino acids. Germline trimming cut 4 bases from V and 0 bases from J; bases unmatched to any gene: 7. The V gene's germline CDR1 is SNHLY and CDR2 FYNNEI. In nucleotides, the CDR3 is TGTGCCAGCAGTGTTGTCGGGACTAGCCTCTCCTACGAGCAGTACTTC. It codes for CASSVVGTSLSYEQYF.

The chain recombines TRBV2 with TRBJ1-2; tentatively, D is TRBD1 (5 bases). Germline CDR1 and CDR2: SNHLY and FYNNEI. Trimming stripped 3 bases from V and 0 bases from J, with 8 bases between. The CDR3 sequence is 14 residues long. CDR3 DNA: TGTGCCAGCAGTGAGGGGGTGACTAACTATGGCTACACCTTC. Amino acids: CASSEGVTNYGYTF.

J is TRBJ1-5 and V is TRBV7-8; 12 nucleotides match TRBD1. The length of the CDR3 is 17 residues. In germline, CDR1 is SGHVS, CDR2 FQNEAQ. The ends lost 5 bases at V and 5 bases at J; junction bases unmatched: 10. CDR3 amino acids: CASSRVPGQGADQPQHF. In nucleotides, the CDR3 is TGTGCCAGCAGCCGCGTCCCGGGACAGGGGGCCGATCAGCCCCAGCATTTT. Looking up the rest from reference TRBV7-8 and TRBJ1-5 gives the full variable domain: GAGVSQSPRYKVAKRGQDVALRCDPISGHVSLFWYQQALGQGPEFLTYFQNEAQLDKSGLPSDRFFAERPEGSVSTLKIQRTQQEDSAVYLCASSRVPGQGADQPQHFGDGTRLSIL.

Here the CDR3 DNA reads TGTGCCAGCAGTGAAGCGCAAGGACAGAATTCACCCCTCCACTTT. This translates into CASSEAQGQNSPLHF. The chain couples TRBV2 to TRBJ1-6; D is perhaps TRBD1 (6 bases). Germline V lookup: CDR1 SNHLY, CDR2 FYNNEI. Trimming removed 0 bases at V and 7 bases at J, with 10 bases between. This CDR3 region has 15 residues.

The J gene is TRBJ2-1, the V gene TRBV13, with D perhaps TRBD1 (6 bases). Germline CDR1 reads PRHDT; CDR2 reads FYEKMQ (reference sequence). CDR3 length equals 14 residues. The ends were cut back, 3 bases at V and 8 bases at J, with 14 bases in the middle. CDR3 sequence (DNA): TGTGCCAGCAGCTTTTCCCCTGAGGGGGATGAGCAGTTCTTC. It codes for CASSFSPEGDEQFF.

This chain uses TRBV7-2 with TRBJ2-3; D remains ambiguous. The ends were cut back, 5 bases at V and 10 bases at J, with 13 bases in the middle. This CDR3 is 12 amino acids long. In germline, CDR1 is SGHTA, CDR2 FQGNSA. The CDR3 is CASSATIRAQYF. The CDR3 DNA follows: TGTGCCAGCAGCGCCACCATCAGAGCGCAGTATTTT.

This clone was observed a handful of times. The J gene is TRBJ1-6, the V gene TRBV4-3; 9 nucleotides align to TRBD1. The CDR3 spans 16 residues. V lost 0 bases, J lost 10 bases, and 7 bases stayed unmatched. Germline V CDR1 and CDR2: LGHNA, YSLEER. CDR3 DNA sequence: TGCGCCAGCAGCCAAGATTACCGGGGGACAGGGTCACCCCTCCACTTT. Translation gives CASSQDYRGTGSPLHF.

This sequence joins TRBV13 and TRBJ1-1; D not resolved. Germline assignment: CDR1 PRHDT and CDR2 FYEKMQ (reference sequence). CDR3 length equals 14 residues. Deletions cut 3 bases from V and 1 base from J, with 9 bases between. The CDR3 coding sequence is TGTGCCAGCAGCTTCGGACGAGAGAACACTGAAGCTTTCTTT. Its protein is CASSFGRENTEAFF.

The V gene is TRBV7-6, the J gene TRBJ2-2, with TRBD2 matching 9 bases. V lost 5 bases and J lost 0; bases outside the gene matches: 7. Germline CDR1 is SGHVS and CDR2 is FNYEAQ. CDR3 length equals 17 residues. This chain's CDR3 is CASSVASGDPNTGELFF. CDR3 nucleotide sequence: TGTGCCAGCAGCGTGGCTAGCGGGGATCCGAACACCGGGGAGCTGTTTTTT.